A selection of T cell receptor beta chains follows, all from one sample in a study of blood T cell repertoires in COVID-19. Using immunoSEQ multiplex PCR, the repertoire was profiled, and TCRdb retains in-frame clones only, with some absent. Of some 350,000 clones in the sample, 89% were seen once. The source material was peripheral blood. Receptor source: a young woman with COVID-19, enrolled during active disease. Both conserved end residues are part of each CDR3. The D gene is left open where the match is weak. Size is omitted from some rows. Given values are once, few, many or a class for expanded clones.

>TRBJ1-2|TRBV7-8|NA|TRBD1
CASSQGDGYTF
TGTGCCAGCAGCCAGGGGGATGGCTACACCTTC
>TRBJ2-2|TRBV7-8|NA|TRBD2
CASSYLSGVTGELFF
TGTGCCAGCAGCTACCTTAGCGGGGTGACCGGGGAGCTGTTTTTT
>TRBJ2-1|TRBV21-1|NA|NA
CASSKCRESSGDGYEQFF
TGTGCCAGCAGCAAATGCCGAGAGTCTAGCGGGGACGGGTATGAGCAGTTCTTC
>TRBJ1-2|TRBV7-2|NA|NA
CASSEVYGYTF
TGTGCCAGCAGCGAGGTCTATGGCTACACCTTC
>TRBJ1-1|TRBV18|NA|NA
CASSPRGGNTEAFF
TGTGCCAGCTCACCCCGGGGGGGTAACACTGAAGCTTTCTTT
>TRBJ1-5|TRBV29-1|NA|TRBD1
CSVAQGASGNQPQHF
TGCAGCGTAGCACAGGGGGCTTCTGGCAATCAGCCCCAGCATTTT
>TRBJ1-1|TRBV3-1/TRBV3-2|NA|NA
CASSQNGQDTEAFF
TGTGCCAGCAGCCAAAACGGACAAGACACTGAAGCTTTCTTT
>TRBJ1-2|TRBV5-4|few|TRBD1
CASGGQNGDYGYTF
TGTGCCAGCGGGGGACAGAATGGGGACTATGGCTACACCTTC
>TRBJ2-1|TRBV2|NA|TRBD2
CASSDTASGMNEQFF
TGTGCCAGCAGTGACACGGCTAGCGGGATGAATGAGCAGTTCTTC
>TRBJ1-2|TRBV7-9|few|TRBD1
CASSLGQGTGYTF
TGTGCCAGCAGCTTAGGACAGGGTACAGGCTACACCTTC
>TRBJ2-2|TRBV5-6|NA|TRBD1
CASSFGTGYTGELFF
TGTGCCAGCAGCTTCGGGACAGGGTATACCGGGGAGCTGTTTTTT
>TRBJ2-3|TRBV9|NA|NA
CASSVGRSTDTQYF
TGTGCCAGCAGCGTAGGGCGGTCCACAGATACGCAGTATTTT
>TRBJ1-6|TRBV18|NA|TRBD1
CASSPAAGQGARNSPLHF
TGTGCCAGCTCCCCCGCCGCGGGACAGGGGGCGCGAAATTCACCCCTCCACTTT
>TRBJ1-5|TRBV7-8|NA|TRBD1
CASSPRRTGINQPQHF
TGTGCCAGCAGCCCTAGGCGGACAGGTATAAATCAGCCCCAGCATTTT
>TRBJ2-3|TRBV24-1|NA|NA
CATSENGAGTDTQYF
TGTGCCACCAGTGAAAATGGGGCGGGCACAGATACGCAGTATTTT
>TRBJ2-2|TRBV19|once|TRBD2
CASKRLGLAGGNTGELFF
TGTGCCAGTAAACGTTTGGGACTAGCGGGAGGGAACACCGGGGAGCTGTTTTTT
>TRBJ2-3|TRBV5-4|NA|TRBD1
CASSFRTGGAADTQYF
TGTGCCAGCAGCTTTAGGACAGGGGGCGCGGCAGATACGCAGTATTTT
>TRBJ2-5|TRBV24-1|NA|TRBD1
CATSDPDRGLGETQYF
TGTGCCACCAGTGACCCGGACAGGGGGCTGGGAGAGACCCAGTACTTC